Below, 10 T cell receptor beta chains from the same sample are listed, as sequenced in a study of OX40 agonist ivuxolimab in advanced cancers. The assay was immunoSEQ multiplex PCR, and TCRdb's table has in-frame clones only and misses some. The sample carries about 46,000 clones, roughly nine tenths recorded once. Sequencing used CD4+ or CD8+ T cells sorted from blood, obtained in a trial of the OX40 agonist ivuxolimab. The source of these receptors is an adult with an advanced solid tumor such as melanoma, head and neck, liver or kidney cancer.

The CDR3 sequence is CSVRTTYNEQFF. The CDR3 nucleotides are TGCAGCGTCCGAACTACCTACAATGAGCAGTTCTTC. The rearrangement links TRBV29-1 to TRBJ2-1; D is unclear. Trimming shortened V by 6 bases and J by 2 bases, and 8 bases separated the two germline ends. Germline-derived CDR1 and CDR2 are SQVTM and ANQGSEA. The CDR3 loop spans 12 amino acids.

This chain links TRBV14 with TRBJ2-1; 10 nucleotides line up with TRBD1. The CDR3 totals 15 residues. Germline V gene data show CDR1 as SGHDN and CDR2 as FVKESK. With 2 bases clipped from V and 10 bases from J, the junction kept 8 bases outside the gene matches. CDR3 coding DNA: TGTGCCAGCAGCCAACGGGACAGGGGAGGTATCGAGCAGTTCTTC. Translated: CASSQRDRGGIEQFF.

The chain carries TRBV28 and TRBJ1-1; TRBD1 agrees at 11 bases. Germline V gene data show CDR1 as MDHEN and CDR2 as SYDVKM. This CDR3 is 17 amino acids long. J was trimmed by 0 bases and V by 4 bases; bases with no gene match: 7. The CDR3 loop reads CASSSAGQGAMNTEAFF. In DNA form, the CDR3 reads TGTGCCAGCAGTTCCGCCGGACAGGGGGCCATGAACACTGAAGCTTTCTTT. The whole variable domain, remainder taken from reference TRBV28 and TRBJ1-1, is DVKVTQSSRYLVKRTGEKVFLECVQDMDHENMFWYRQDPGLGLRLIYFSYDVKMKEKGDIPEGYSVSREKKERFSLILESASTNQTSMYLCASSSAGQGAMNTEAFFGQGTRLTVV.

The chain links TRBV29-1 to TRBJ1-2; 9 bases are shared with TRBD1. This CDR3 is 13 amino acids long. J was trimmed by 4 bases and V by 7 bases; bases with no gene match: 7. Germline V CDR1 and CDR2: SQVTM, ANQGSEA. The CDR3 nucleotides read TGCAGCGGGCTCGGGACAGGGTCCTATGGCTACACCTTC. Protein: CSGLGTGSYGYTF.

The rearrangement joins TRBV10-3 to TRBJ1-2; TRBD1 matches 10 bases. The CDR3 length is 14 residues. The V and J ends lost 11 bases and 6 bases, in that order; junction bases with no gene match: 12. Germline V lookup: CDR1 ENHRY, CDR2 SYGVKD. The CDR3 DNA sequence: TGTGCCGCCCTCCCCGGGACAGGGGCACATGGCTACACCTTC. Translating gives CAALPGTGAHGYTF.

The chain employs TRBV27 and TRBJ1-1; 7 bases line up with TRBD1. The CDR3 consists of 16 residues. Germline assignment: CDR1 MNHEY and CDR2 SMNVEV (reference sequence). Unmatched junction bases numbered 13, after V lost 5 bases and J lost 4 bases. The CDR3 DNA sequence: TGTGCCAGCAGTCCCCGGACAGGCCCGGCCAGCACTGAAGCTTTCTTT. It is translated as CASSPRTGPASTEAFF.

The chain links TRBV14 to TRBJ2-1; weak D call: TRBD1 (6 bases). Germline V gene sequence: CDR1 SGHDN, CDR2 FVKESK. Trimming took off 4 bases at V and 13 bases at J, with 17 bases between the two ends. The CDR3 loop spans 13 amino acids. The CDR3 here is CASSPLLTGGQFF. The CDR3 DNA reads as TGTGCCAGCAGCCCCCTCCTGACAGGAGGTCAGTTCTTC.

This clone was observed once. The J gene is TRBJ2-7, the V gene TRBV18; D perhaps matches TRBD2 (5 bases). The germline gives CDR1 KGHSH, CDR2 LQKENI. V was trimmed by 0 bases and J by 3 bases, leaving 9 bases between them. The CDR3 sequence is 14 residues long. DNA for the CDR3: TGTGCCAGCTCACCACCGTGGAGGAACTACGAGCAGTACTTC. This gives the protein CASSPPWRNYEQYF.

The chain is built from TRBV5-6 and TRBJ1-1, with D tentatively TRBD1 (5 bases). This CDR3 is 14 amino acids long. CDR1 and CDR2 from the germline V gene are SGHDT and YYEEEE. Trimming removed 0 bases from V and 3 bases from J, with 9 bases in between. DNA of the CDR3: TGTGCCAGCAGCTTGGGGGCAGGGTACACTGAAGCTTTCTTT. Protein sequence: CASSLGAGYTEAFF. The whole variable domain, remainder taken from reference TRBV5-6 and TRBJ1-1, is DAGVTQSPTHLIKTRGQQVTLRCSPKSGHDTVSWYQQALGQGPQFIFQYYEEEERQRGNFPDRFSGHQFPNYSSELNVNALLLGDSALYLCASSLGAGYTEAFFGQGTRLTVV.

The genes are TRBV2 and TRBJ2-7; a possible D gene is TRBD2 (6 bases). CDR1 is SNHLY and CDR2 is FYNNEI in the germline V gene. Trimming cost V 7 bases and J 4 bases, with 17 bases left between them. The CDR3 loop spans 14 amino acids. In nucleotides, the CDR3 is TGTGCCAGCACGTTCGGGGGTGTCTCGTACGAGCAGTACTTC. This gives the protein CASTFGGVSYEQYF.